This T cell receptor beta chain was obtained from a study of blood T cells in healthy people across ages. The authors ran a second PCR of about 7 to 11 cycles using a sample-barcoded 5' primer and a J-beta primer mix. Every cDNA was tagged by a template-switch adaptor with 12 random nucleotides. TCRdb reprocessed the 5' RACE reads with MiXCR, giving one entry per CDR3 protein. The sample includes approximately 880,000 distinct CDR3 sequences, around 49% of them seen just once. The study drew donors from healthy Caucasian individuals in Russia aged roughly 6 to 90. The specimen sequenced was blood. The receptor was derived from a man between 25 and 39 years old in good health.

CDR3 residues: CASSQPPLGAEANYGYTF. CDR3 sequence (DNA): TGTGCCAGCAGCCAACCACCATTGGGAGCCGAAGCTAACTATGGCTACACCTTC. The rearrangement uses TRBV4-2 and TRBJ1-2; D gene uncertain. Per the germline V gene, CDR1 is LGHNA and CDR2 is YNFKEQ. V was cut by 2 bases and J by 0 bases, with 19 bases left in between. The CDR3 is made up of 18 amino acids.